The 28 T cell receptor beta chains below were found in one sample sequenced in a study of T cells in Graves' hyperthyroidism and ophthalmopathy. RNA transcripts were the template for amplifying TCR beta CDR3 regions. The primer set for the first-round RT-PCR of the TCR CDR3 was HTBI. MiXCR, applied by TCRdb to the multiplex PCR reads, yields one record per CDR3 protein. The sample carries some 580,000 distinct CDR3 sequences, more than 15% recorded once. Sequences were obtained from blood. The receptors stem from a woman aged 40 to 55 with Graves' ophthalmopathy.

This sequence joins TRBV20-1 and TRBJ1-1, with unresolved D. Germline V gene sequence: CDR1 DFQATT, CDR2 SNEGSKA (reference sequence). Between the trimmed V and J ends, which lost 4 bases and 0 bases, there was a span of 9 bases. CDR3 length: 13 residues. The CDR3 is CSAMEGVNTEAFF. The CDR3 bases are TGCAGTGCTATGGAGGGAGTGAACACTGAAGCTTTCTTT.

This clonotype was recorded many times. The DNA of the CDR3 is TGTGCCAGCAGTGAAGTTCCGGGAGGAATGCAAGAGACCCAGTACTTC. Protein sequence: CASSEVPGGMQETQYF. The chain has TRBV6-1 and TRBJ2-5; 7 positions match TRBD2. This CDR3 region has 16 residues. Per germline, CDR1 MNHNS and CDR2 SASEGT. V lost 1 base and J lost 2; bases outside the gene matches: 7.

V and J are TRBV29-1 and TRBJ1-5, with D possibly matching TRBD1 (5 bases). With 7 bases removed from V and 0 bases from J, the gap between germline ends came to 7 bases. The CDR3 contains 12 residues. Germline lookup yields CDR1 SQVTM and CDR2 ANQGSEA. CDR3 DNA: TGCAGCGCGGGGGGTAGCAATCAGCCCCAGCATTTT. It yields the protein CSAGGSNQPQHF.

This clonotype has a handful of counts. The chain joins TRBV29-1 to TRBJ1-2; D might be TRBD1 (5 bases). Trimming removed 4 bases at V and 4 bases at J, with 10 bases between. In germline, CDR1 is SQVTM, CDR2 ANQGSEA. The CDR3 sequence is 12 residues long. CDR3 in DNA: TGCAGCGTTGTTTCCGGGGGCTATGGCTACACCTTC. Its translation: CSVVSGGYGYTF.

This clonotype has just a few counts. CDR3 DNA sequence: TGTGCCAGCAGCTTAGAGGGGGTAGCTTCCTACAATGAGCAGTTCTTC. It encodes CASSLEGVASYNEQFF. J is TRBJ2-1 and V is TRBV7-2; D perhaps matches TRBD1 (6 bases). The CDR3 consists of 16 residues. Trimming cost V 1 base and J 1 base, with 11 bases left between them. Germline V gives CDR1 SGHTA, CDR2 FQGNSA.

This clonotype has at least ten counts. V gene TRBV7-8 combines with J gene TRBJ2-1, with D tentatively TRBD2 (6 bases). The CDR3 consists of 13 residues. The germline CDR1 and CDR2 sequences are SGHVS and FQNEAQ. Trimming cost V 5 bases and J 12 bases, with 17 bases left between them. The CDR3 reads CASSLGWGGRQFF. The CDR3, as DNA: TGTGCCAGCAGCCTAGGGTGGGGAGGAAGGCAGTTCTTC.

This clonotype was counted ten times or more. This chain uses TRBV6-2 or TRBV6-3 with TRBJ2-7, with 9 bases matching TRBD1. The CDR3 is made up of 16 amino acids. CDR1 MNHEY and CDR2 SVGEGT come from the germline V gene. The V and J ends lost 0 bases and 3 bases, in that order; junction bases with no gene match: 6. CDR3 loop: CASSYSPGTGIYEQYF. The CDR3 DNA is TGTGCCAGCAGTTACTCCCCCGGGACAGGGATCTACGAGCAGTACTTC.

The sample holds many counts of this clonotype. The chain combines TRBV7-3 with TRBJ2-2; TRBD1 is a possible D gene (5 bases). The CDR3 runs to 15 residues. CDR1 is SGHTA and CDR2 is FQGTGA in the germline V gene. V was cut by 1 base and J by 3 bases, with 9 bases left in between. The CDR3 loop reads CASSLRQGHTGELFF. CDR3 coding DNA: TGTGCCAGCAGCTTAAGGCAGGGTCACACCGGGGAGCTGTTTTTT. Together with reference TRBV7-3 and TRBJ2-2, the CDR3 gives the full variable domain: GAGVSQTPSNKVTEKGKYVELRCDPISGHTALYWYRQSLGQGPEFLIYFQGTGAADDSGLPNDRFFAVRPEGSVSTLKIQRTERGDSAVYLCASSLRQGHTGELFFGEGSRLTVL.

Ten or more counts support this clonotype. The CDR3 here is CASSQDFYEQYF. DNA for the CDR3: TGTGCCAGCAGCCAAGACTTCTACGAGCAGTACTTC. V and J are TRBV14 and TRBJ2-7; D uncertain. This CDR3 contains 12 residues. Trimming took off 0 bases at V and 3 bases at J, with 3 bases between the two ends. Germline values: CDR1 SGHDN, CDR2 FVKESK.

On this clonotype itself: A much larger clone differs from this one at a single base, so this may be a read error. The chain employs TRBV6-5 and TRBJ2-2; 7 bases agree with TRBD1. The V gene's germline CDR1 is MNHEY and CDR2 SVGAGI. The trim removed 4 bases at V and 0 bases at J, leaving 2 bases unmatched. The CDR3 spans 15 residues. CDR3 loop: CASSFGTANTGELFF. CDR3 bases: TGTGCCAGCAGTTTCGGGACAGCGAACACCGGGGAGCTGTTTTTT.

The chain couples TRBV6-1 to TRBJ2-5; D perhaps matches TRBD1 (5 bases). The CDR3 consists of 16 residues. Trimming removed 6 bases at V and 4 bases at J, with 21 bases between. Per germline, CDR1 MNHNS and CDR2 SASEGT. The CDR3 nucleotides are TGTGCCAGCAGCCCATACCGCCATACCAGGGTAGAGACCCAGTACTTC. Translating gives CASSPYRHTRVETQYF.

This clonotype was detected many times. The V gene is TRBV5-1, the J gene TRBJ1-2, with D possibly being TRBD1 (5 bases). The V end lost 1 base, the J end lost 6 bases, and 10 bases lay between the germline ends. CDR1 and CDR2 from the germline V gene are SGHRS and YFSETQ. The CDR3 is 13 residues long. The CDR3 DNA reads as TGCGCCAGCAGCTTGAACAGGTTAAATGGCTACACCTTC. Protein: CASSLNRLNGYTF.

The chain is built from TRBV6-1 and TRBJ2-2, with a tentative D call TRBD2 (5 bases). From germline, CDR1 is MNHNS and CDR2 SASEGT. Between the trimmed V and J ends, which lost 5 bases and 6 bases, there was a span of 16 bases. This CDR3 region has 15 residues. The CDR3 DNA follows: TGTGCCAGCAGTCTACGACAAGCCGGGGCCGGGGAGCTGTTTTTT. It translates to CASSLRQAGAGELFF.

In its sample, this clonotype was seen a few times. The CDR3 reads CASSSKRGGIEPDTQYF. The DNA of the CDR3 is TGTGCCAGCAGCTCAAAGCGGGGGGGCATAGAGCCAGATACGCAGTATTTT. The rearrangement uses TRBV5-4 and TRBJ2-3, with TRBD2 matching 10 bases. Germline V gene sequence: CDR1 SGHNT, CDR2 YYREEE (reference sequence). V was clipped by 3 bases and J by 4 bases; unmatched bases: 11. The CDR3 totals 17 residues.

This clonotype has more than one count but fewer than ten. The rearrangement links TRBV7-9 to TRBJ1-5; 8 bases fit TRBD1. Germline-derived CDR1 and CDR2 are SEHNR and FQNEAQ (reference sequence). V dropped 5 bases and J dropped 6; count of bases not matched to a gene: 3. CDR3 length: 13 residues. CDR3: CASSRTGSQPQHF. The CDR3, as DNA: TGTGCCAGCAGCCGGACAGGGAGTCAGCCCCAGCATTTT.

V gene TRBV7-8 combines with J gene TRBJ1-5; no clear D gene. Trimming took 5 bases from V and 2 from J, leaving 13 bases between them. The CDR3 consists of 15 residues. Per the germline V gene, CDR1 is SGHVS and CDR2 is FQNEAQ. The CDR3 sequence is CASSPGRSGNQPQHF. Written as DNA, the CDR3 is TGTGCCAGCAGCCCCGGTAGGTCAGGCAATCAGCCCCAGCATTTT.

Many counts were recorded for this clonotype. The rearrangement uses TRBV3-1 and TRBJ1-5; no clear D. The CDR3 contains 12 residues. V was shortened by 5 bases and J by 7 bases, with 9 bases between the two germline ends. The germline V gene encodes CDR1 LGHDT and CDR2 YNNKEL (reference sequence). The CDR3, as DNA: TGTGCCAGCAGCGACCTAGGGCAGCCCCAGCATTTT. As protein: CASSDLGQPQHF. Supplemented by reference TRBV3-1 and TRBJ1-5, the full variable domain reads DTAVSQTPKYLVTQMGNDKSIKCEQNLGHDTMYWYKQDSKKFLKIMFSYNNKELIINETVPNRFSPKSPDKAHLNLHINSLELGDSAVYFCASSDLGQPQHFGDGTRLSIL.

This clonotype was seen repeatedly, ten times or more. The chain couples TRBV2 to TRBJ2-3, with no clear D. The V end lost 3 bases, the J end lost 0 bases, and 7 bases lay between the germline ends. The CDR3 totals 14 residues. Germline CDR1 and CDR2: SNHLY and FYNNEI. CDR3 nucleotide sequence: TGTGCCAGCAGTGAGGGCACTAGCACAGATACGCAGTATTTT. It encodes CASSEGTSTDTQYF. The full variable domain, with the rest looked up from reference TRBV2 and TRBJ2-3, is EPEVTQTPSHQVTQMGQEVILRCVPISNHLYFYWYRQILGQKVEFLVSFYNNEISEKSEIFDDQFSVERPDGSNFTLKIRSTKLEDSAMYFCASSEGTSTDTQYFGPGTRLTVL.

V and J are TRBV11-3 and TRBJ2-2, with 11 bases fitting TRBD1. J lost 0 bases, V lost 5 bases, and 5 bases had no gene match. The germline gives CDR1 SGHNT, CDR2 YENEEA. There are 17 residues in the CDR3. CDR3 in DNA: TGTGCCAGCAGCGGTCAGGGACAGGGGGCGAACACCGGGGAGCTGTTTTTT. Translation: CASSGQGQGANTGELFF.

This clonotype has a handful of counts. CDR3 sequence: CASRSTPMGTGLYTDTQYF. CDR3 DNA: TGTGCCAGCAGGTCCACCCCCATGGGGACAGGCCTCTACACAGATACGCAGTATTTT. This rearrangement joins TRBV5-5 to TRBJ2-3; 8 bases align to TRBD1. Germline V gene sequence: CDR1 SGHKS, CDR2 YYEKEE (reference sequence). The CDR3 runs to 19 residues. V lost 5 bases, J lost 2 bases, and 19 bases stayed unmatched.

The V call is TRBV19, the J call TRBJ1-2; weak D call: TRBD1 (5 bases). Between the trimmed V and J ends, which lost 6 bases and 1 base, there was a span of 12 bases. Germline CDR1 LNHDA, CDR2 SQIVND (reference sequence). The CDR3 runs 14 residues. The CDR3 reads CASSPSRVNYGYTF. CDR3 bases: TGTGCCAGTAGCCCATCCAGGGTTAACTATGGCTACACCTTC.

This clonotype was detected ten times or more. V is TRBV20-1 and J is TRBJ2-5; tentatively, D is TRBD1 or TRBD2 (5 bases each). Germline assignment: CDR1 DFQATT and CDR2 SNEGSKA (reference sequence). V lost 6 bases, J lost 4 bases, and 18 bases lay in between. The CDR3 length is 14 residues. The CDR3 DNA reads as TGCAGTGCGGGGGAAGGGGCACGGAGAGAGACCCAGTACTTC. Translating it yields CSAGEGARRETQYF.

This chain uses TRBV15 with TRBJ2-5, with D maybe TRBD2 (6 bases). The CDR3 length is 15 residues. Trimming shortened V by 3 bases and J by 5 bases, and 16 bases separated the two germline ends. Germline V gives CDR1 LNHNV, CDR2 YYDKDF (reference sequence). CDR3 in amino acids: CATSRGLLKWETQYF. DNA for the CDR3: TGTGCCACCAGCAGGGGACTCCTCAAATGGGAGACCCAGTACTTC.

The gene calls are TRBV6-1 and TRBJ2-5; 10 bases align to TRBD2. CDR1 and CDR2 (germline): MNHNS, SASEGT. V gave up 8 bases and J gave up 2 bases; unmatched junction bases: 8. The CDR3 consists of 15 residues. The CDR3 sequence is CASSQLAGPQETQYF. The CDR3 nucleotides read TGTGCCAGCTCCCAACTAGCGGGGCCGCAAGAGACCCAGTACTTC.

The sample holds many counts of this clonotype. The J gene is TRBJ2-5, the V gene TRBV20-1, with 9 bases aligning to TRBD2. The CDR3 consists of 17 residues. Germline CDR1 and CDR2: DFQATT and SNEGSKA (reference sequence). V lost 7 bases, J lost 4 bases, and 19 bases stayed unmatched. In DNA form, the CDR3 reads TGCAGTGGGGGCCGTTCGGCGGGAGGGCCGGGTGGAGAGACCCAGTACTTC. This codes for CSGGRSAGGPGGETQYF.

This clonotype was found many times. The chain uses TRBV20-1 and TRBJ2-1, with TRBD2 as a possible D gene (6 bases). CDR1 DFQATT and CDR2 SNEGSKA come from the germline V gene (reference sequence). The CDR3 loop spans 14 amino acids. Between the trimmed V and J ends, which lost 3 bases and 8 bases, there was a span of 17 bases. The CDR3 loop reads CSASQLALIDEQFF. The CDR3 coding sequence is TGCAGTGCTAGTCAGCTAGCGTTGATAGATGAGCAGTTCTTC.

This clonotype was picked up many times. The V gene is TRBV28, the J gene TRBJ2-7; D is undetermined. The length of the CDR3 is 13 residues. V gave up 7 bases and J gave up 4 bases, with 14 bases separating them. CDR1 and CDR2 (germline): MDHEN, SYDVKM. The CDR3 bases are TGTGCCAGCACTCCGAGACTCCTTTACGAGCAGTACTTC. It encodes CASTPRLLYEQYF.

This clonotype was recorded many times. V and J are TRBV20-1 and TRBJ2-1; D remains unclear. Germline V CDR1 and CDR2: DFQATT, SNEGSKA (reference sequence). This CDR3 region has 12 residues. V shed 1 base and J shed 4 bases, with 5 bases lying between them. CDR3 bases: TGCAGTGCTAGAGCTCAGTACAATGAGCAGTTCTTC. Translation: CSARAQYNEQFF.